This TCR beta chain was recorded in a study of T cell changes during pregnancy in multiple sclerosis. Assay: immunoSEQ multiplex PCR; the TCRdb copy retains only in-frame clones and omits some. The table lists about 63,000 clones, roughly 92% of them singletons. Sequences were derived from CD8+ T cells from peripheral blood mononuclear cells, sampled in the second trimester of pregnancy. This TCR was recovered from a female donor with multiple sclerosis, enrolled in a pregnancy study.

The CDR3 loop is CASSQDGGSFSYEQYF. In DNA form, the CDR3 reads TGTGCCAGCAGCCAAGATGGGGGGAGCTTCTCCTACGAGCAGTACTTC. The J gene is TRBJ2-7, the V gene TRBV14, with a tentative D call TRBD2 (6 bases). The germline V gene encodes CDR1 SGHDN and CDR2 FVKESK. Trimming shortened V by 0 bases and J by 0 bases, and 12 bases separated the two germline ends. CDR3 length: 16 residues.